A single sample gave rise to the 12 T cell receptor beta chains below, sequenced in a study of blood T cell repertoires in COVID-19. Using immunoSEQ multiplex PCR, the repertoire was profiled, and TCRdb retains in-frame clones only, with some absent. The sample carries approximately 89,000 clones, 70% to 90% recorded once. The specimen was peripheral blood. The receptors here all came from a man between 70 and 80 years old with acute or convalescent COVID-19.

The chain uses TRBV5-1 and TRBJ1-4; TRBD1 agrees at 10 bases. This CDR3 comprises 15 residues. The germline CDR1 and CDR2 sequences are SGHRS and YFSETQ. The junction had 9 bases not matched to a gene; V was cut back by 5 bases and J by 8 bases. In DNA form, the CDR3 reads TGCGCCAGCAGTTATGGGGGACAGGGGCCGGAAAAACTGTTTTTT. It codes for CASSYGGQGPEKLFF.

In this sample, this clone turned up once. The chain is built from TRBV10-3 and TRBJ1-4, with D perhaps matching TRBD1 (5 bases). V was trimmed by 8 bases and J by 5 bases, leaving 12 bases between them. The V gene's germline CDR1 is ENHRY and CDR2 SYGVKD. There are 13 residues in the CDR3. The CDR3 DNA sequence: TGTGCCATCGGGGGGGACTTGAATGAAAAACTGTTTTTT. This encodes CAIGGDLNEKLFF.

This clone is a singleton in its sample. The chain combines TRBV4-2 with TRBJ2-3, with 11 positions matching TRBD2. CDR1 and CDR2 (germline): LGHNA, YNFKEQ. The J segment lost 5 bases and the V segment lost 0 bases, leaving 7 bases of the junction unmatched. The CDR3 runs 17 residues. CDR3 in DNA: TGTGCCAGCAGCCAAGATCGGGCTAGCGGGAGGAGAGATACGCAGTATTTT. Translation: CASSQDRASGRRDTQYF.

The chain recombines TRBV6-6 with TRBJ2-5, with 9 positions matching TRBD2. The CDR3 extends over 17 amino acids. The V gene's germline CDR1 is MNHNY and CDR2 SVGAGI (reference sequence). Trimming at V came to 6 bases and at J to 4 bases, leaving 15 bases not matched to a gene. The CDR3 coding sequence is TGTGCCAGCAGCCGAATCCTTAGCGGGGGCGGACCAGAGACCCAGTACTTC. This codes for CASSRILSGGGPETQYF.

The rearrangement uses TRBV3-1 (or the pseudogene TRBV3-2) and TRBJ2-7; D perhaps matches TRBD2 (6 bases). CDR1 LGHDT and CDR2 YNNKEL come from the germline V gene (reference sequence). CDR3 length: 15 residues. The V end was cut by 4 bases, the J end by 4 bases, with 17 bases between. This chain's CDR3 is CASSPNAGRGYEQYF. In DNA, the CDR3 is TGTGCCAGCAGCCCAAATGCGGGACGGGGTTACGAGCAGTACTTC.

The V gene is TRBV19, the J gene TRBJ1-5; 10 nucleotides agree with TRBD1. Germline V gene lookup returns CDR1 LNHDA and CDR2 SQIVND (reference sequence). This CDR3 comprises 14 residues. The DNA for the CDR3 is TGTGTCGCTACCGGGACAGGGGGCAATCAGCCCCAGCATTTT. Protein: CVATGTGGNQPQHF.

This chain connects TRBV28 to TRBJ1-1, with 8 bases matching TRBD1. This CDR3 has 15 amino acids. CDR1 and CDR2 from the germline V gene are MDHEN and SYDVKM. V trimming: 4 bases; J trimming: 4 bases; junction bases outside the gene matches: 8. The CDR3 protein is CASSSWTGRTTEAFF. The CDR3 DNA is TGTGCCAGCAGTTCGTGGACAGGGAGGACCACTGAAGCTTTCTTT.

V usage is TRBV5-5 and J usage is TRBJ2-1, with TRBD1 matching over 9 bases. The CDR3 has 16 amino acids. With 4 bases clipped from V and 7 bases from J, the junction kept 12 bases outside the gene matches. Germline assignment: CDR1 SGHKS and CDR2 YYEKEE (reference sequence). The CDR3, as DNA: TGTGCCAGCAGCCCGGACGGGACAGGGCTGAGGAATGAGCAGTTCTTC. Its translation is CASSPDGTGLRNEQFF.

The chain links TRBV11-2 to TRBJ1-4; D is unresolved. CDR1 and CDR2 (germline): SGHAT, FQNNGV. Trimming took off 2 bases at V and 11 bases at J, with 12 bases between the two ends. The CDR3 consists of 13 residues. In DNA, the CDR3 is TGTGCCAGCAGCTTATGGGTAGGAGGGAAACTGTTTTTT. It specifies CASSLWVGGKLFF.

This clone was counted once. The gene calls are TRBV28 and TRBJ1-2, with a possible D match to TRBD1 (5 bases). V gave up 2 bases and J gave up 0 bases, with 13 bases separating them. The CDR3 length is 16 residues. Germline CDR1 reads MDHEN; CDR2 reads SYDVKM. CDR3 sequence reads: CASSLGQGTTNYGYTF. The CDR3 region has the DNA TGTGCCAGCAGTTTAGGGCAGGGTACCACTAACTATGGCTACACCTTC.

V is TRBV9 and J is TRBJ1-6; D is unclear. Germline V CDR1 and CDR2: SGDLS, YYNGEE. Trimming took 2 bases from V and 0 from J, leaving 6 bases between them. The CDR3 spans 15 residues. The CDR3 spells CASSVGVSYNSPLHF. The CDR3 DNA follows: TGTGCCAGCAGCGTGGGAGTCTCCTATAATTCACCCCTCCACTTT.

The V gene is TRBV5-6, the J gene TRBJ2-4; a weak D match, TRBD2 (5 bases). CDR1 and CDR2 (germline): SGHDT, YYEEEE. Trimming took off 3 bases at V and 0 bases at J, with 19 bases between the two ends. This CDR3 spans 18 amino acids. DNA for the CDR3: TGTGCCAGCAGCTACACCCTGACACGAGGACTAGCCAAAAACATTCAGTACTTC. Amino acid sequence: CASSYTLTRGLAKNIQYF.